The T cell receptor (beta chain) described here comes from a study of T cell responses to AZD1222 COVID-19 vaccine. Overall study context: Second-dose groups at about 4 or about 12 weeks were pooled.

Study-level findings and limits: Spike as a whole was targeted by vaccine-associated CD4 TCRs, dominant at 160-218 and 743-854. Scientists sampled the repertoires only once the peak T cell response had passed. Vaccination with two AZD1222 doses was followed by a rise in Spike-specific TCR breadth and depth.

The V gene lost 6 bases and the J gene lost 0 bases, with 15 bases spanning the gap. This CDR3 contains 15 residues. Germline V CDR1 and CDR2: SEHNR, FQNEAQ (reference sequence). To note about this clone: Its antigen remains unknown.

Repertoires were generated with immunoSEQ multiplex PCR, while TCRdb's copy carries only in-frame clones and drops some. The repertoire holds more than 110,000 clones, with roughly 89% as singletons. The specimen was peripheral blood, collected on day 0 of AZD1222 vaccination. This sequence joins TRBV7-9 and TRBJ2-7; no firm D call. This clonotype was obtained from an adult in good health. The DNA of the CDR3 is TGTGCCAGCAGTCCCATTGACGGGTTCTCCTACGAGCAGTACTTC. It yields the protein CASSPIDGFSYEQYF.